This passage covers 13 T cell receptor beta chains from one sample sequenced in a study of shared T cell receptors in the human thymus. The data were produced by immunoSEQ multiplex PCR, yet TCRdb's version contains in-frame clones alone and is incomplete. The sample has 500,000 to 550,000 clones, around three quarters seen once; the top ten hold more than 0.01%. These data also formed part of another study, on human thymus T cells.

The specimen was thymocytes. The receptors originated from a boy younger than two with a congenital heart defect.

The chain is built from TRBV6-4 and TRBJ2-3; 7 bases agree with TRBD2. Trimming cost V 0 bases and J 2 bases; bases outside gene matches: 5. CDR1 MRHNA and CDR2 SNTAGT come from the germline V gene. CDR3 length: 16 amino acids. The CDR3 DNA follows: TGTGCCAGCAGTGACTCGGCGGGGGTGTCCACAGATACGCAGTATTTT. Amino acid sequence: CASSDSAGVSTDTQYF.

The chain employs TRBV27 and TRBJ2-7; TRBD2 aligns across 16 bases. The CDR3 runs to 15 residues. J gave up 5 bases and V 5 bases, and 3 bases lay outside the gene matches. Germline lookup yields CDR1 MNHEY and CDR2 SMNVEV (reference sequence). The CDR3 nucleotides read TGTGCCAGCAGTCCAGGGACTAGCGGGAGGGACGAGCAGTACTTC. Translation: CASSPGTSGRDEQYF.

The rearrangement uses TRBV9 and TRBJ2-1; the match to TRBD2 covers 8 bases. Germline V gene sequence: CDR1 SGDLS, CDR2 YYNGEE. This CDR3 region has 15 residues. With 0 bases clipped from V and 5 bases from J, the junction kept 4 bases outside the gene matches. The CDR3 region is CASSVGTSRNNEQFF. CDR3 bases: TGTGCCAGCAGCGTAGGGACTAGCAGAAACAATGAGCAGTTCTTC.

This chain joins TRBV9 and TRBJ2-1; 10 bases are shared with TRBD2. Germline V gene sequence: CDR1 SGDLS, CDR2 YYNGEE. This CDR3 is built from 18 residues. J was trimmed by 4 bases and V by 0 bases; bases with no gene match: 10. The CDR3 DNA sequence: TGTGCCAGCAGCGTAGAGGGGGCGACTAGCGGGTGGTACAATGAGCAGTTCTTC. This codes for CASSVEGATSGWYNEQFF.

The J gene is TRBJ2-7, the V gene TRBV5-4; 9 bases map to TRBD2. The CDR3 contains 16 residues. Per the germline V gene, CDR1 is SGHNT and CDR2 is YYREEE (reference sequence). The J segment lost 0 bases and the V segment lost 0 bases, leaving 4 bases of the junction unmatched. The CDR3 DNA is TGTGCCAGCAGCTTGGCGTCTAGCGGGACCTCCTACGAGCAGTACTTC. It translates to CASSLASSGTSYEQYF.

V gene TRBV29-1 combines with J gene TRBJ1-1; 8 bases map to TRBD1. CDR3 length equals 14 residues. The germline CDR1 and CDR2 sequences are SQVTM and ANQGSEA. V shed 6 bases and J 11 bases; nucleotides not matched to a gene: 17. CDR3 amino acids: CSVVPGQEPSGAFF. As DNA, the CDR3 is TGCAGCGTGGTTCCGGGACAGGAACCTTCAGGGGCTTTCTTT.

The rearrangement uses TRBV4-1 and TRBJ2-3, with a weak D call TRBD2 (6 bases). The CDR3 has 16 residues. Trimming removed 4 bases at V and 6 bases at J, with 20 bases between. The germline CDR1 and CDR2 sequences are MGHRA and YSYEKL. Here the CDR3 reads CASSPGKTGVADTQYF. The DNA of the CDR3 is TGCGCCAGCAGCCCGGGGAAGACGGGAGTTGCGGATACGCAGTATTTT.

This clone was observed once. Other DNA sequences in the same sample also yield this CDR3. The chain carries TRBV29-1 and TRBJ2-2; D might be TRBD2 (6 bases). The V and J ends lost 6 bases and 2 bases respectively, with 10 bases between them. CDR1 and CDR2 (germline): SQVTM, ANQGSEA. The CDR3 contains 13 residues. CDR3 sequence (DNA): TGCAGCGTGAGGGACTCCAACACCGGGGAGCTGTTTTTT. Residues: CSVRDSNTGELFF.

This chain joins TRBV29-1 and TRBJ1-3; 7 bases line up with TRBD1. The V and J ends lost 5 bases and 0 bases, in that order; junction bases with no gene match: 7. The CDR3 extends over 15 amino acids. CDR1 is SQVTM, CDR2 ANQGSEA, per germline. The CDR3 protein is CSVQEGALSGNTIYF. Written as DNA, the CDR3 is TGCAGCGTTCAGGAGGGGGCACTCTCTGGAAACACCATATATTTT.

This clone has just one count. This chain connects TRBV7-2 to TRBJ2-7, with D perhaps TRBD1 (6 bases). Trimming took off 1 base at V and 6 bases at J, with 7 bases between the two ends. The CDR3 spans 12 residues. Germline-derived CDR1 and CDR2 are SGHTA and FQGNSA. Here the CDR3 DNA reads TGTGCCAGCAGCTTAGGGGGGCTCGAGCAGTACTTC. Translation gives CASSLGGLEQYF.

This chain uses TRBV28 with TRBJ2-2; 8 positions match TRBD1. The CDR3 is made up of 10 amino acids. V was clipped by 6 bases and J by 16 bases; unmatched bases: 4. From germline, CDR1 is MDHEN and CDR2 SYDVKM. The CDR3 bases are TGTGCCAGCAGCCGGGACAGGCGGTTTTTT. Its translation: CASSRDRRFF.

The chain carries TRBV6-4 and TRBJ2-7; D is unresolved. Trimming pared 0 bases from V and 0 bases from J, leaving 15 bases between. CDR1 and CDR2 from the germline V gene are MRHNA and SNTAGT. This CDR3 spans 17 amino acids. The CDR3: CASSDSRIFRGSYEQYF. DNA for the CDR3: TGTGCCAGCAGTGACTCACGAATTTTTCGCGGCTCCTACGAGCAGTACTTC.

The V call is TRBV2, the J call TRBJ2-3, with TRBD2 identical over 7 bases. CDR1 is SNHLY, CDR2 FYNNEI, per germline. The ends lost 0 bases at V and 4 bases at J; junction bases unmatched: 19. This CDR3 is built from 20 residues. The CDR3: CASSEALLVREGLIADTQYF. CDR3 coding DNA: TGTGCCAGCAGTGAAGCGCTTCTAGTGAGGGAGGGCTTGATAGCAGATACGCAGTATTTT.